The rows below give T cell receptor beta chains drawn from one sample of a study of blood T cell repertoires in COVID-19. This table comes from immunoSEQ multiplex PCR, and its TCRdb copy is limited to in-frame clones, with some not included. Among 200,000 to 250,000 clones listed, roughly 81% were seen once. Sample: peripheral blood. Receptor source: a man in his forties with acute or convalescent COVID-19. The CDR3 runs from the conserved cysteine through the conserved F or W. A D gene is named only where the DNA matches it firmly. Rows give clone size only sometimes, using once, few, many, or a class for an expanded clone.

>.|TRBJ1-2|TRBV11-2|.
TGTGCCAGCAGCTTAGATCTCAAGGGGCGTCTTCCTTCCAATAACTATGGCTACACCTTC
CASSLDLKGRLPSNNYGYTF
>.|TRBJ2-6|TRBV4-3|.
TGCGCCAGCAGCCAAGAGTACAGGGCCGCAGGGGCCAACGTCCTGACTTTC
CASSQEYRAAGANVLTF
>.|TRBJ2-3|TRBV4-1|.
TGCGCCAGCAGTTGGGCAGGCACAGATACGCAGTATTTT
CASSWAGTDTQYF
>.|TRBJ1-6|TRBV30|.
TGTGCCTGGAGAAGGCAGACAAATTCACCCCTCCACTTT
CAWRRQTNSPLHF
>.|TRBJ2-3|TRBV24-1|.
TGTGCCACCAGTGTGCGATCTGCCACAGATACGCAGTATTTT
CATSVRSATDTQYF
>few|TRBJ1-4|TRBV12-3/TRBV12-4|.
TGTGCCAGCAGTCCTTACGAGAGGGTAGAACTGTTTTTT
CASSPYERVELFF
>.|TRBJ2-2|TRBV5-1|TRBD1
TGCGCCAGCTACCTCGGACAGGGGACCTACACCGGGGAGCTGTTTTTT
CASYLGQGTYTGELFF
>.|TRBJ1-2|TRBV2|TRBD1
TGTGCCAGCAGTCCGGACAGGGTGTCCGGCTACACCTTC
CASSPDRVSGYTF
>.|TRBJ1-1|TRBV9|.
TGTGCCAGCAGCGAAGCAGGGGCTGAAGCTTTCTTT
CASSEAGAEAFF
>once|TRBJ2-5|TRBV10-3|TRBD2
TGTGCCATCAGTGATACGTCTAGCGGGGGCCCAGTGACCCAGTACTTC
CAISDTSSGGPVTQYF
>.|TRBJ1-1|TRBV9|TRBD1
TGTGCCAGCAGCGGACAGGGTGAAGCTTTCTTT
CASSGQGEAFF
>.|TRBJ1-2|TRBV12-3/TRBV12-4|.
TGTGCCAGCAGTGATCTCGGGACAAATTTCCTCACCTTC
CASSDLGTNFLTF
>.|TRBJ1-4|TRBV30|TRBD1
TGTGCCTGGAGGACGGGACAGCGTTATAATGAAAAACTGTTTTTT
CAWRTGQRYNEKLFF
>once|TRBJ1-1|TRBV16|.
TGTGCCAGCAGCCAATCTGCGGGGTACACTGAAGCTTTCTTT
CASSQSAGYTEAFF
>.|TRBJ1-2|TRBV5-1|.
TGCGCCAGCAGCGAGAACTATGGCTACACCTTC
CASSENYGYTF
>.|TRBJ1-3|TRBV21-1|.
TGTGCCAGCAGCAAGACAGGGAAGTCTGGAAACACCATATATTTT
CASSKTGKSGNTIYF
>.|TRBJ2-1|TRBV6-5|.
TGTGCCAGCAGTTTGGACAGATACAATGAGCAGTTCTTC
CASSLDRYNEQFF
>.|TRBJ2-5|TRBV25-1|TRBD1
TGTGCCAGCAGTCGTGGGCCGGGACAGCCGTACGAGACCCAGTACTTC
CASSRGPGQPYETQYF
>.|TRBJ1-1|TRBV3-1/TRBV3-2|.
TGTGCCAGCAGCCAACTTAACACTGAAGCTTTCTTT
CASSQLNTEAFF
>.|TRBJ2-5|TRBV5-5|.
TGTGCCAGCAGCCCTCAAGGGGGGGCGCGGGAGACCCAGTACTTC
CASSPQGGARETQYF
>.|TRBJ2-7|TRBV28|.
TGTGCCAGCAGCCTGCATAAGGGGTACGAGCAGTACTTC
CASSLHKGYEQYF
>few|TRBJ2-1|TRBV19|.
TGTGCCAGCAAAAGGGGGAGTGAGGCAAGTGTTGAGCAGTTCTTC
CASKRGSEASVEQFF
>once|TRBJ2-1|TRBV11-1|.
TGTGCCAGCAGCTTGAGCCATTTTGAAGAGCAGTTCTTC
CASSLSHFEEQFF
>.|TRBJ2-7|TRBV7-2|TRBD2
TGTGCCAGCAGCTCGGGACTACCCATCTACGAGCAGTACTTC
CASSSGLPIYEQYF
>.|TRBJ2-1|TRBV3-1/TRBV3-2|TRBD2
TGTGCCAGCAGCCATCTTGTAGCTAGCGGGGGTAGCTACAATGAGCAGTTCTTC
CASSHLVASGGSYNEQFF
>.|TRBJ1-1|TRBV30|.
TGTGCCTGGAGGTTCGACAGGAACACTGAAGCTTTCTTT
CAWRFDRNTEAFF
>.|TRBJ1-3|TRBV3-1/TRBV3-2|.
TGTGCCAGCAGCCAAAACATCCCCGGAGCTGGAAACACCATATATTTT
CASSQNIPGAGNTIYF
>.|TRBJ1-1|TRBV6-5|TRBD1
TGTGCCAGCAGCCGGATCATTACAGGGGGCACTGAAGCTTTCTTT
CASSRIITGGTEAFF
>.|TRBJ1-1|TRBV1|.
TGCGCCAGCAGCCGTGGACAGGCGAACACTGAAGCTTTCTTT
CASSRGQANTEAFF
>.|TRBJ1-1|TRBV11-3|TRBD1
TGTGCCAGCAGCAAGGGGACAGGGATGAACACTGAAGCTTTCTTT
CASSKGTGMNTEAFF
>once|TRBJ1-2|TRBV4-3|.
TGCGCCAGCAGCCAAGATGGGTCGGGGGTGTATGGCTACACCTTC
CASSQDGSGVYGYTF
>.|TRBJ1-1|TRBV5-1|.
TGCGCCAGCAGCTTGCAGGGGAGCACTGAAGCTTTCTTT
CASSLQGSTEAFF
>.|TRBJ1-5|TRBV7-6|.
TGTGCCAGCAGCGCAGGGAGGAATCAGCCCCAGCATTTT
CASSAGRNQPQHF
>.|TRBJ2-5|TRBV7-3|.
TGTGCCAGCAGCAAGACTAGAAAAGAGACCCAGTACTTC
CASSKTRKETQYF
>.|TRBJ1-5|TRBV6-5|TRBD1
TGTGCCAGCAGGAGACAGGGTGGCAATCAGCCCCAGCATTTT
CASRRQGGNQPQHF
>.|TRBJ1-1|TRBV7-2|.
TGTGCCAGCAGCTCCGTTCGGGGCACTGAAGCTTTCTTT
CASSSVRGTEAFF